This TCR beta chain stems from a study of blood T cell repertoires in COVID-19. Turning to the study itself: Italy, Spain and the United States were the sources of the convalescent and acute COVID-19 samples.

Per the original data handling: Reference gene primers were amplified, and this amplification served to estimate nucleated cell counts. Sequencing was performed with immunoSEQ multiplex PCR; in TCRdb, only in-frame clones are kept and a portion is missing. The DNA gave D and trimming, while V, J and clone size come from that table. The table lists approximately 90,000 clones, roughly 84% of them singletons, with around 29% in the top ten. Material for sequencing was peripheral blood. The receptor was isolated from a woman aged 80 or over with active or convalescent COVID-19.

The CDR3 loop reads CAIRTVNTEAFF. The DNA of the CDR3 is TGTGCCATCAGGACAGTGAACACTGAAGCTTTCTTT. J is TRBJ1-1 and V is TRBV28; D perhaps matches TRBD1 (6 bases). CDR1 is MDHEN and CDR2 is SYDVKM in the germline V gene. The CDR3 extends over 12 amino acids. Trimming shortened V by 10 bases and J by 0 bases, and 9 bases separated the two germline ends.